A single sample gave rise to the 9 T cell receptor beta chains below, sequenced in a study of blood T cell repertoires in COVID-19. Only in-frame clones appear in the TCRdb table, and some are missing; sequencing was by immunoSEQ multiplex PCR. Among 75,000 to 95,000 clones listed, 80% were seen once. Sequencing input: peripheral blood. These receptors all come from a woman aged 40 to 55 with active or convalescent COVID-19.

The genes are TRBV6-5 and TRBJ1-2; possible D gene TRBD1, 5 bases. Trimming left V 3 bases short and J 6 bases short, with 11 bases between. The CDR3 runs 13 residues. Germline V gene lookup returns CDR1 MNHEY and CDR2 SVGAGI. CDR3 sequence reads: CASSYGQGNGYTF. The CDR3 coding sequence is TGTGCCAGCAGTTATGGTCAGGGTAATGGCTACACCTTC.

V and J are TRBV4-3 and TRBJ1-2; no clear D. The CDR3 is 16 amino acids. Germline V gene sequence: CDR1 LGHNA, CDR2 YSLEER. V lost 0 bases, J lost 6 bases, and 17 bases lay in between. CDR3 sequence: CASSQETRSLLDGYTF. In DNA form, the CDR3 reads TGCGCCAGCAGCCAAGAGACAAGAAGTCTATTGGATGGCTACACCTTC.

The chain links TRBV27 to TRBJ1-4; perhaps TRBD1 as D (6 bases). Germline assignment: CDR1 MNHEY and CDR2 SMNVEV (reference sequence). Deletions cut 6 bases from V and 7 bases from J, with 18 bases between. This CDR3 comprises 15 residues. The CDR3 here is CASRSWGGRGEKLFF. In nucleotides, the CDR3 is TGTGCCAGCAGGAGTTGGGGGGGGCGGGGTGAAAAACTGTTTTTT. Based on the CDR3 plus reference TRBV27 and TRBJ1-4, the full variable domain is EAQVTQNPRYLITVTGKKLTVTCSQNMNHEYMSWYRQDPGLGLRQIYYSMNVEVTDKGDVPEGYKVSRKEKRNFPLILESPSPNQTSLYFCASRSWGGRGEKLFFGSGTQLSVL.

The chain combines TRBV18 with TRBJ1-4, with D tentatively TRBD1 (5 bases). The CDR3 spans 14 residues. V dropped 3 bases and J dropped 6 bases, with 11 bases sitting between them. The germline V gene has CDR1 KGHSH and CDR2 LQKENI. CDR3 in amino acids: CASSPSRGDEKLFF. The CDR3 nucleotides are TGTGCCAGCTCACCGAGCCGGGGGGATGAAAAACTGTTTTTT.

A note on this clone: The sample holds other DNA sequences that translate to the same CDR3. CDR3 DNA sequence: TGTGCCAGCAGCTTACACAGGGGCAATCAGCCCCAGCATTTT. It translates to CASSLHRGNQPQHF. The chain links TRBV11-2 to TRBJ1-5; tentatively, D is TRBD1 (6 bases). This CDR3 contains 14 residues. The V gene's germline CDR1 is SGHAT and CDR2 FQNNGV. The ends were cut back, 2 bases at V and 2 bases at J, with 7 bases in the middle.

The chain carries TRBV5-1 and TRBJ2-5, with a tentative D call TRBD2 (5 bases). The CDR3 totals 16 residues. V was cut by 6 bases and J by 2 bases, with 20 bases left in between. CDR1 SGHRS and CDR2 YFSETQ come from the germline V gene. CDR3 sequence (DNA): TGCGCCAGCATCCCTGGGCCCCTCAGCGGACAAGAGACCCAGTACTTC. Its translation: CASIPGPLSGQETQYF.

This sequence joins TRBV10-2 and TRBJ1-1; 7 positions agree with TRBD1. The CDR3 length is 14 residues. Trimming cost V 3 bases and J 1 base; bases outside gene matches: 2. Germline V gene data show CDR1 as WSHSY and CDR2 as SAAADI. CDR3 sequence: CASSDPGGNTEAFF. In nucleotides, the CDR3 is TGCGCCAGCAGTGACCCAGGGGGGAACACTGAAGCTTTCTTT.

V usage is TRBV7-3 and J usage is TRBJ2-1; TRBD2 matches 13 bases. The V gene end was trimmed by 6 bases and the J gene end by 8 bases; junction bases not matched to a gene: 4. Germline V gene data show CDR1 as SGHTA and CDR2 as FQGTGA. This CDR3 is 14 amino acids long. CDR3 nucleotides: TGTGCCAGCAGTACTAGCGGGGGGGTCTATGAGCAGTTCTTC. As protein: CASSTSGGVYEQFF.

The chain carries TRBV11-3 and TRBJ1-6; 8 bases are shared with TRBD1. From germline, CDR1 is SGHNT and CDR2 YENEEA. The CDR3 sequence is 15 residues long. Unmatched junction bases numbered 10, after V lost 5 bases and J lost 10 bases. In DNA form, the CDR3 reads TGTGCCAGCAGCCAACCGATCAGGGGGCGGTCACCCCTCCACTTT. Encoded protein: CASSQPIRGRSPLHF.